This T cell receptor beta chain stems from a study of cytomegalovirus exposure and HLA in healthy donors (dated by TCRdb to the late 2010s). Study-level background: The 670 or so repertoires of the first cohort and the roughly 110 validation repertoires were produced on the same platform, according to a later analysis. The study aimed to test whether cataloging public T cell receptors could reveal signatures of past pathogen exposure. In addition to the first cohort of 650 to 800 subjects, a separate validation cohort of approximately 110 different subjects was used. To predict cytomegalovirus infection status, the study combined high-throughput TCR immunosequencing, statistical association of individual TCRs with disease status, and machine learning.

Overall study results and their limits: In both the original and validation cohorts, the classifier was reported to diagnose cytomegalovirus status with high specificity and sensitivity. While some public TCRs were present in many individuals, most TCR sequences turned up only very rarely across donors. In vitro tests confirmed that a few of the cytomegalovirus-associated TCR beta chains recognize cytomegalovirus antigens. The study gave a list of 150 to 200 TCR beta chains associated with cytomegalovirus. A later analysis found that TCRs clustered in the first cohort also tended to co-occur in the 100 to 150 validation repertoires, with 94% of cluster scores above 0. A later analysis lacked HLA typing for the validation cohort, so it scored co-occurrence in that cohort across all 120 or so repertoires. The authors suggested that the approach could potentially be extended to other disease states and immunological phenotypes.

The germline V gene sets CDR1 to KGHSH and CDR2 to LQKENI. From the cysteine through the phenylalanine, the CDR3 covers 15 amino acids. CDR3 DNA only is kept here, 45 bases in frame from base 1. Compared with germline, V lacks 11 bases and J lacks 1 base; bases without a gene match: 9. Separate from the roughly 650-subject first cohort, the validation cohort of 95 to 150 subjects was the group to which the donors belonged. Libraries were prepared through the immunoSEQ multiplex PCR assay. As for how the authors treated the data: A statistical classification framework was developed to diagnose cytomegalovirus status using the catalog of TCR beta chain sequences. This is the immuneACCESS table as TCRdb keeps it, with only in-frame sequences that have V and J called. A part of the clones is gone; compared with another copy, unresolved V genes explain less than half, and the rest is unexplained. The DNA was the basis for D and trimming; V, J and clone size are from that table. A total of some 240,000 clones appear in this sample, 75% to 90% of them only once. About 1.2% of the sample is in the top ten clones.

Concerning this clone itself: The antigen it recognizes is unknown. Per-nucleotide qualities are absent, and no much larger clonotype sits a single base away.

Material for sequencing was PBMCs. The rearrangement joined TRBV18 to TRBJ2-3; 10 nucleotides in the junction match TRBD2. This clonotype was obtained from a woman in her twenties or thirties in good health and CMV-seropositive. For the CDR3, the sequence is CALQRTSGRTDTQYF. The sequenced DNA is TGTGCCCTCCAGAGGACTAGCGGTCGCACAGATACGCAGTATTTT.